This is a list of T cell receptor beta chains from one sample in a study of OX40 agonist ivuxolimab in advanced cancers. Generated by immunoSEQ multiplex PCR, the TCRdb table keeps only in-frame clones and is missing some. The profile shows 65,000 to 85,000 clones, approximately 94% of them singletons. Specimen: CD4+ or CD8+ T cells sorted from blood, collected in a trial of the OX40 agonist ivuxolimab. These receptors originate from an adult with an advanced solid tumor such as melanoma, head and neck, liver or kidney cancer. Both conserved end residues are part of each CDR3. A D gene is named only where the DNA matches it firmly. The size of a clone is reported for some rows only, either as once, few or many, or as a class for expanded clones.

v_call,j_call,clone_size,d_call,cdr3_nt,cdr3_aa
TRBV19,TRBJ2-3,.,.,TGTGCCAGCCACCAGGCTGGGAGCACAGATACGCAGTATTTT,CASHQAGSTDTQYF
TRBV9,TRBJ2-7,.,TRBD1,TGTGCCAGCAGCGTATCCCCGGGACAGGGGCTTGAGTGGGACTACGAGCAGTACTTC,CASSVSPGQGLEWDYEQYF
TRBV4-3,TRBJ2-3,few,TRBD2,TGCGCCAGCAGCCAAGTTTTTAGCGGGGGGGCAGATACGCAGTATTTT,CASSQVFSGGADTQYF
TRBV12-5,TRBJ1-6,once,.,TGTGCTAGTGGTTTTACCCCCGGAAGGGTAGGGGGAAATTCACCCCTCCACTTT,CASGFTPGRVGGNSPLHF
TRBV4-1,TRBJ1-1,.,.,TGCGCCAGCAGCCAATCTCAACTCACAGTGAACACTGAAGCTTTCTTT,CASSQSQLTVNTEAFF
TRBV13,TRBJ2-1,.,TRBD2,TGTGCCAGCAGCTCAGCACTAGCGGGAGCAGGGTACAATGAGCAGTTCTTC,CASSSALAGAGYNEQFF
TRBV10-2,TRBJ1-2,few,.,TGCGCCAGCAGTGATACGGTCTATGGCTACACCTTC,CASSDTVYGYTF
TRBV4-2,TRBJ1-1,.,TRBD1,TGTGCCAGCGGGGCAGGGGGCACTGAAGCTTTCTTT,CASGAGGTEAFF
TRBV9,TRBJ2-3,.,.,TGTGCCAGCAGCGTAGCAGGGTCCAGTGATACGCAGTATTTT,CASSVAGSSDTQYF
TRBV19,TRBJ2-7,once,.,TGTGCCAGTAGTATTAACCCCAGGGCTGACGAGCAGTACTTC,CASSINPRADEQYF
TRBV6-5,TRBJ1-6,.,.,TGTGCCAGCAGTTACCTTGGGGTTTCCTATAATTCACCCCTCCACTTT,CASSYLGVSYNSPLHF
TRBV4-1,TRBJ2-2,.,.,TGCGCCAGCAGCCCCGCCCTCAGGGTCGAGGGGAGCACCGGGGAGCTGTTTTTT,CASSPALRVEGSTGELFF
TRBV6-5,TRBJ1-1,.,TRBD1,TGTGCCAGCAGAACAGGGGGACCTTTCACTGAAGCTTTCTTT,CASRTGGPFTEAFF
TRBV6-1,TRBJ1-5,.,.,TGTGCCAGCACCCGGGACGGTAATCAGCCCCAGCATTTT,CASTRDGNQPQHF
TRBV27,TRBJ1-5,few,TRBD1,TGTGCCAGCAGTTTCCGACAGGGAGGACAGCCCCAGCATTTT,CASSFRQGGQPQHF
TRBV7-9,TRBJ2-2,.,.,TGTGCCAGCAGCTTTTCAGAGGGGGCCGGGGAGCTGTTTTTT,CASSFSEGAGELFF
TRBV5-4,TRBJ2-7,.,.,TGTGCCAGCAGCGGGCGGGGAAGGGGGTACTACGAGCAGTACTTC,CASSGRGRGYYEQYF
TRBV4-2,TRBJ2-7,.,.,TGTGCCAGCAGCTTGGGGGACACCCCGAGGGGCTACGAGCAGTACTTC,CASSLGDTPRGYEQYF
TRBV6-1,TRBJ1-3,.,.,TGTGCCAGCAGTGAAGTGGCTTTCTCTGGAAACACCATATATTTT,CASSEVAFSGNTIYF
TRBV2,TRBJ1-2,.,.,TGTGCCAGCAGTGTGTCCTATGAACGGGGTAACTATGGCTACACCTTC,CASSVSYERGNYGYTF
TRBV7-2,TRBJ2-7,.,.,TGTGCCAGCAGCTTGGGAAGGGTCGAAGAGCAGTACTTC,CASSLGRVEEQYF
TRBV30,TRBJ2-2,once,TRBD1,TGTGCCTGGGGGACAGGGGGGACCACCGGGGAGCTGTTTTTT,CAWGTGGTTGELFF
TRBV13,TRBJ2-7,.,TRBD1,TGTGCCAGCAGTCCGACAGGGGCCCAGCCCTTGATCTACGAGCAGTACTTC,CASSPTGAQPLIYEQYF
TRBV4-1,TRBJ1-3,.,.,TGCGCCAGCAGCCAAGATCACGTCTCTGGAAACACCATATATTTT,CASSQDHVSGNTIYF
TRBV15,TRBJ1-1,.,.,TGTGCCACCAGCAGAGGGTCGGGGGGCGAGACGGGATTTAGGGCTTTCTTT,CATSRGSGGETGFRAFF